The 8 T cell receptor beta chains below were found in one sample sequenced in a study of T cells of healthy individuals. TCRdb fed the 5' RACE reads into MiXCR, producing one record per CDR3 protein. This repertoire shows nearly 100,000 distinct CDR3 sequences, around 17% found once; its top ten account for roughly 6.1%. These receptors originate from a human donor in good health.

The chain joins TRBV6-2 or TRBV6-3 to TRBJ2-5, with TRBD2 as a possible D gene (7 bases). The germline V gene encodes CDR1 MNHEY and CDR2 SVGEGT. The CDR3 has 14 amino acids. V was shortened by 7 bases and J by 4 bases, with 16 bases between the two germline ends. The CDR3 loop is CASNHREGVETQYF. The CDR3 nucleotides are TGTGCCAGCAACCACAGGGAGGGGGTAGAGACCCAGTACTTC.

This clonotype has a handful of counts. The V and J genes are TRBV20-1 and TRBJ1-6, with a tentative D call TRBD1 (5 bases). Per the germline V gene, CDR1 is DFQATT and CDR2 is SNEGSKA (reference sequence). Trimming took 4 bases from V and 8 from J, leaving 12 bases between them. This CDR3 comprises 13 residues. The CDR3 DNA sequence: TGCAGTGCTAACTTAGGGGTAGATTCACCCCTCCACTTT. This translates into CSANLGVDSPLHF.

This clonotype was found many times. The chain couples TRBV7-8 to TRBJ1-2; possibly TRBD1 for D (6 bases). The V end was cut by 1 base, the J end by 6 bases, with 21 bases between. There are 17 residues in the CDR3. Germline-derived CDR1 and CDR2 are SGHVS and FQNEAQ. The CDR3 loop reads CASSLVDGGREGNGYTF. CDR3 DNA sequence: TGTGCCAGCAGCTTAGTCGATGGGGGCCGCGAGGGGAATGGCTACACCTTC.

This clonotype was counted many times. The chain has TRBV15 and TRBJ1-5, with D tentatively TRBD1 (6 bases). Per germline, CDR1 LNHNV and CDR2 YYDKDF (reference sequence). This CDR3 is built from 14 residues. V was clipped by 8 bases and J by 4 bases, with 15 bases between them. The CDR3 loop is CATQWGAGNQPQHF. CDR3 coding DNA: TGTGCCACCCAGTGGGGGGCGGGAAATCAGCCCCAGCATTTT. Drawing the rest from reference TRBV15 and TRBJ1-5, the complete variable domain is DAMVIQNPRYQVTQFGKPVTLSCSQTLNHNVMYWYQQKSSQAPKLLFHYYDKDFNNEADTPDNFQSRRPNTSFCFLDIRSPGLGDTAMYLCATQWGAGNQPQHFGDGTRLSIL.

The chain carries TRBV5-1 and TRBJ2-1, with D perhaps matching TRBD1 (6 bases). This CDR3 has 13 residues. V lost 4 bases and J lost 8, with 13 bases in between. Germline CDR1 SGHRS, CDR2 YFSETQ. The CDR3 bases are TGCGCCAGCAGCCCCCAGGGGAAGCATGAGCAGTTCTTC. Protein sequence: CASSPQGKHEQFF.

The chain links TRBV7-9 to TRBJ2-6; 7 nucleotides agree with TRBD1. Trimming cost V 8 bases and J 4 bases; bases outside gene matches: 5. The CDR3 loop spans 14 amino acids. Looked up from germline, CDR1 is SEHNR and CDR2 is FQNEAQ (reference sequence). The CDR3 is CASGTGAGANVLTF. CDR3 coding DNA: TGTGCCAGCGGTACAGGGGCCGGGGCCAACGTCCTGACTTTC.

This clonotype was seen repeatedly, ten times or more. V usage is TRBV7-9 and J usage is TRBJ1-2; D not resolved. The CDR3 runs 15 residues. Trimming took off 1 base at V and 3 bases at J, with 12 bases between the two ends. CDR1 and CDR2 (germline): SEHNR, FQNEAQ (reference sequence). As DNA, the CDR3 is TGTGCCAGCAGCTTAGGAGATGGCAGTTACTATGGCTACACCTTC. Protein: CASSLGDGSYYGYTF.

This clonotype appeared a few times. This chain connects TRBV5-1 to TRBJ2-1, with 7 nucleotides matching TRBD2. CDR3 length: 15 residues. Germline V gene sequence: CDR1 SGHRS, CDR2 YFSETQ. V lost 0 bases to trimming and J lost 8 bases; unmatched junction nucleotides: 8. The CDR3 region has the DNA TGCGCCAGCAGCTTGGTTAGCTTTGGGGGGGATGAGCAGTTCTTC. This codes for CASSLVSFGGDEQFF.